What follows are 5 T cell receptor beta chains derived from one specimen sequenced in a study of blood T cell repertoires in COVID-19. Method: immunoSEQ multiplex PCR; TCRdb's copy keeps in-frame clones and lacks some. This sample has some 120,000 clones; about 93% occur once, and the top ten carry approximately 2%. What was sequenced was peripheral blood. Receptors originate from a man in his fifties or sixties with COVID-19, enrolled during active disease.

The chain joins TRBV6-5 to TRBJ1-2; 8 bases align to TRBD1. This CDR3 is built from 13 residues. V lost 10 bases to trimming and J lost 4 bases; unmatched junction nucleotides: 8. Germline V gene lookup returns CDR1 MNHEY and CDR2 SVGAGI. The CDR3 spells CATRTGSLYGYTF. The CDR3 nucleotides are TGTGCCACCAGGACAGGGAGCCTCTATGGCTACACCTTC.

This clone was found once. The chain carries TRBV28 and TRBJ2-7; D may be TRBD2 (6 bases). The CDR3 has 12 residues. CDR1 MDHEN and CDR2 SYDVKM come from the germline V gene. Trimming shortened V by 6 bases and J by 6 bases, and 12 bases separated the two germline ends. As DNA, the CDR3 is TGTGCCAGCAGCTCGGCGGGGAGCGAGCAGTACTTC. This gives the protein CASSSAGSEQYF.

The CDR3 sequence: CASSDGANYGYTF. In DNA, the CDR3 is TGTGCCAGCAGTGACGGAGCTAACTATGGCTACACCTTC. The rearrangement joins TRBV5-5 to TRBJ1-2; no firm D call. Per the germline V gene, CDR1 is SGHKS and CDR2 is YYEKEE (reference sequence). The CDR3 is 13 amino acids. Deletions cut 5 bases from V and 0 bases from J, with 8 bases between.

The chain is built from TRBV3-1 (or the pseudogene TRBV3-2) and TRBJ2-1, with 8 bases aligning to TRBD2. The CDR3 totals 16 residues. Germline trimming cut 4 bases from V and 9 bases from J; bases unmatched to any gene: 14. Germline V CDR1 and CDR2: LGHDT, YNNKEL (reference sequence). CDR3 nucleotides: TGTGCCAGCAGCCCGTCGCTAGCGGCCCGGGGGGGTGAGCAGTTCTTC. This codes for CASSPSLAARGGEQFF.

Concerning this clone itself: Its ends do not fully match the called genes, so a read error is possible. This chain uses TRBV7-7 with TRBJ2-1; maybe TRBD1 (7 bases). Germline V CDR1 and CDR2: SSHAT, FNYEAQ (reference sequence). The CDR3 has 14 amino acids. CDR3 region: CASSLAEGATEQFF. In nucleotides, the CDR3 is TGTGCTAGCAGCTTAGCGGAGGGGGCGACTGAGCAGTTCTTC.